In this sample, the clone carrying this T cell receptor (beta chain) turned up a few times. Its matching antigen is unknown. These data come from a study of vaccination and CD4 T cells after COVID-19. Study context: The stimulating agents, overlapping spike peptides, came from SARS-CoV-2, HCoV-NL63, HCoV-OC43 and HCoV-229E.

Scientists ran DNA taken from cultured CD4+ T cells through the Oncomine TCR Beta short-read assay for sequencing. Scientists extracted genomic DNA from CD4+ T cells grown in culture. TCRdb re-analysed the PCR reads in MiXCR, keeping a single row per CDR3 protein. The sample lists about 11,000 distinct CDR3 sequences, around 75% occurring once. The V and J ends lost 0 bases and 3 bases respectively, with 6 bases between them. Per the germline V gene, CDR1 is DFQATT and CDR2 is SNEGSKA (reference sequence). The CDR3 contains 13 residues. Treatment noted: approximately nine-day PBMC culture with coronavirus spike peptide pools or control peptides (ViraFEST assay). Convalescent patients tested SARS-CoV-2 PCR positive from March to December 2020, before Alpha, Beta and Delta emerged. Study-wide findings and caveats: Only after vaccination were a median approximately 86% of convalescents' reactive clones seen.

Sample: CD4+ T cells from blood, cultured in vitro. The gene calls are TRBV20-1 and TRBJ1-5; D is ambiguous. The origin of this receptor is a human donor who had recovered from COVID-19. CDR3 amino acids: CSAREQFNQPQHF. The CDR3 nucleotides read TGCAGTGCTAGAGAACAGTTCAATCAGCCCCAGCATTTT.